Listed below are T cell receptor beta chains from one sample, sequenced in a study of T cells in Graves' hyperthyroidism and ophthalmopathy. One entry per CDR3 protein results from TCRdb running MiXCR on the multiplex PCR reads. The profile shows around 350,000 distinct CDR3 sequences, approximately 13% of them singletons. Material: blood. The receptors stem from a woman aged 18-29 years with Graves' hyperthyroidism. Both conserved end residues are part of each CDR3. D genes are given only for firm matches. Size is omitted from some rows. Given values are once, few, many or a class for expanded clones.

clone size	J gene	V gene	D gene	CDR3 DNA	CDR3 protein
many	TRBJ2-7	TRBV20-1	-	TGCAGTGCTAGAGATAGAACTAGCTACGAGCAGTACTTC	CSARDRTSYEQYF
many	TRBJ1-1	TRBV6-1	TRBD1	TGTGCCAGCAGTAACAGGGGGGGTACTGAAGCTTTCTTT	CASSNRGGTEAFF
few	TRBJ2-5	TRBV6-1	-	TGTGCCAGCAGTTTCAGTAACCCGGGGACCCAGTACTTC	CASSFSNPGTQYF
many	TRBJ2-5	TRBV28	-	TGTGCCAGCAGTTTCGGGGACCCGGGAGAGACCCAGTACTTC	CASSFGDPGETQYF
once	TRBJ2-7	TRBV7-8	TRBD2	TGTGCCAGCAGCTCCCTGCGGGGGGTGGGCTACGAGCAGTACTTC	CASSSLRGVGYEQYF
many	TRBJ1-2	TRBV18	-	TGTGCCAGCTCACCAATGAGGGCGGGGGATGGCTACACCTTC	CASSPMRAGDGYTF
few	TRBJ2-7	TRBV10-3	-	TGTGCCATCAGTCCCAATAGGGCGGGAATATACGAGCAGTACTTC	CAISPNRAGIYEQYF
-	TRBJ2-7	TRBV20-1	-	TGCAGTGCTAGAGTTCTCGGGCAGGGGACCTACGAGCAGTACTTC	CSARVLGQGTYEQYF
-	TRBJ2-1	TRBV20-1	-	TGCAGTGCTATCCGACAAGCCAACAATGAGCAGTTCTTC	CSAIRQANNEQFF
few	TRBJ2-1	TRBV19	TRBD2	TGTGCCAGTAGTATAGTAGCGGGAGTCAGGGTCAATGAGCAGTTCTTC	CASSIVAGVRVNEQFF
many	TRBJ2-1	TRBV10-3	-	TGTGCCATCAGTGAGTCTACAGGTTCTGTCAATGAGCAGTTCTTC	CAISESTGSVNEQFF
few	TRBJ2-6	TRBV19	-	TGTGCCAGTACCGATCATCTCCTTTTAAGCTCTGGGGCCAACGTCCTGACTTTC	CASTDHLLLSSGANVLTF
-	TRBJ2-7	TRBV19	-	TGTGCCAGTAGTATGTACAGCAACTACGAGCAGTACTTC	CASSMYSNYEQYF
few	TRBJ2-3	TRBV15	TRBD2	TGTGCCACCAGCAGATCACCCTTAGGTACAGCGGGGGGGCCAGATACGCAGTATTTT	CATSRSPLGTAGGPDTQYF
many	TRBJ2-3	TRBV9	-	TGTGCCAGCAGCGTAGAAACCAGGGACACAGATACGCAGTATTTT	CASSVETRDTDTQYF
many	TRBJ1-5	TRBV27	-	TGTGCCAGCAGGACCTCAGGGCGGCACAATCAGCCCCAGCATTTT	CASRTSGRHNQPQHF
many	TRBJ2-1	TRBV27	TRBD2	TGTGCCAGCAAGGTTGCGGGAGGGGGCAATGAGCAGTTCTTC	CASKVAGGGNEQFF
many	TRBJ2-5	TRBV5-1	-	TGCGCCAGCAGCTTTTTGGGGGACCAATTCTTCCAAGAGACCCAGTACTTC	CASSFLGDQFFQETQYF
many	TRBJ1-1	TRBV7-3	-	TGTGCCAGCAGCTTAAGGTTGAACACTGAAGCTTTCTTT	CASSLRLNTEAFF
many	TRBJ2-3	TRBV11-3	-	TGTGCCAGCAGCTTAGAAGGGCCAGATACGCAGTATTTT	CASSLEGPDTQYF
-	TRBJ2-2	TRBV20-1	TRBD2	TGCAGTGCTAGGAGGCAGCGGGGGGGCGATGGGGAGCTGTTTTTT	CSARRQRGGDGELFF
many	TRBJ1-3	TRBV29-1	-	TGCAGCGTTGAAGACCTCCCCCGGGCTGGAAACACCATATATTTT	CSVEDLPRAGNTIYF
many	TRBJ2-1	TRBV24-1	-	TGTGCCACCCAGGGGGGGTTTCACAATGAGCAGTTCTTC	CATQGGFHNEQFF
many	TRBJ2-5	TRBV20-1	-	TGCAGTGCAACCGACCTTTTTGAGACCCAGTACTTC	CSATDLFETQYF
many	TRBJ2-3	TRBV7-9	-	TGTGCCAGCAGCTTTGCGTTCTCAGCGGATACGCAGTATTTT	CASSFAFSADTQYF
many	TRBJ2-4	TRBV13	TRBD2	TGTGCCAGCAGCTTCGCTAGCGGGGGCCCCAAAAACATTCAGTACTTC	CASSFASGGPKNIQYF
many	TRBJ2-5	TRBV27	TRBD1	TGTGCCAGCAGTTCGTACACAGGGGGCCCAGAGACCCAGTACTTC	CASSSYTGGPETQYF
many	TRBJ1-2	TRBV2	-	TGTGCCAGCCGCACAGACAACTATGGCTACACCTTC	CASRTDNYGYTF
many	TRBJ1-4	TRBV6-1	-	TGTGCCAGCAGTGATACCTGGGTTGTGGGCTCAACTAATGAAAAACTGTTTTTT	CASSDTWVVGSTNEKLFF
many	TRBJ2-1	TRBV24-1	TRBD2	TGTGCCACCAGTGATCGGGGGGGTGAGCAGTTCTTC	CATSDRGGEQFF
many	TRBJ2-3	TRBV6-9	-	TGTGCCAACTTTAGCGGTCTCACAGATACGCAGTATTTT	CANFSGLTDTQYF
-	TRBJ2-4	TRBV9	-	TGTGCCAGCAGCGCAGGAGGTGCCAAAAACATTCAGTACTTC	CASSAGGAKNIQYF
many	TRBJ2-3	TRBV7-3	TRBD1	TGTGCCAGCAGCCAAGGGACAGTTAGTGGAGATACGCAGTATTTT	CASSQGTVSGDTQYF
many	TRBJ1-1	TRBV3-1	-	TGTGCCAGCAGCCAGCTTCAGGCAAGGAACACTGAAGCTTTCTTT	CASSQLQARNTEAFF
many	TRBJ1-2	TRBV20-1	-	TGCAGTGCTACTTCCAACTATGGCTACACCTTC	CSATSNYGYTF
many	TRBJ1-6	TRBV12-3/TRBV12-4	-	TGTGCCAGCAGCCCCTTGAGGGGCTCACCCCTCCACTTT	CASSPLRGSPLHF
many	TRBJ2-5	TRBV25-1	-	TGTGCCAGCAGTGAATTGGTTGGAGGTGGAGAGACCCAGTACTTC	CASSELVGGGETQYF
many	TRBJ2-6	TRBV6-1	-	TGTGCCAGCAGTCCGGGGGACCGTGGGAGCTCTGGGGCCAACGTCCTGACTTTC	CASSPGDRGSSGANVLTF
-	TRBJ2-3	TRBV4-2	TRBD1	TGTGCCAGCAGCCATCCCGGACAGGGGGCAGATACGCAGTATTTT	CASSHPGQGADTQYF
many	TRBJ2-5	TRBV9	-	TGTGCCAGCAGCACCCGGACCGGGACGGAGACCCAGTACTTC	CASSTRTGTETQYF
many	TRBJ1-2	TRBV12-3/TRBV12-4	-	TGTGCCAGCACCGGGACCCGCCTAGGCTACACCTTC	CASTGTRLGYTF
few	TRBJ1-1	TRBV19	-	TGTGCCAGTAGTATGAGGTTCGACGGGGCTTTCTTT	CASSMRFDGAFF
many	TRBJ2-1	TRBV20-1	TRBD1	TGCAGTGTGTCGACAGGGGGCCACAATGAGCAGTTCTTC	CSVSTGGHNEQFF
few	TRBJ1-1	TRBV7-9	-	TGTGCCAGCAGCACGTGGGCGGTTGAAGCTTTCTTT	CASSTWAVEAFF
-	TRBJ1-2	TRBV6-1	-	TGTGCCAGCACCCCGTGGACCGAGGGGATCAGCTACACCTTC	CASTPWTEGISYTF
many	TRBJ2-7	TRBV6-6	-	TGTGCCAGCAGTTACCCCCGAGGGACGTTCGCCTACGAGCAGTACTTC	CASSYPRGTFAYEQYF
-	TRBJ2-1	TRBV5-1	-	TGCGCCAGCAGCCCCACCGGGACGGGGAGCTACAATGAGCAGTTCTTC	CASSPTGTGSYNEQFF
-	TRBJ2-7	TRBV20-1	TRBD2	TGCAGTGCGGGGGCGGGGCTAGCGGGGGGCCTAGACTCCTACGAGCAGTACTTC	CSAGAGLAGGLDSYEQYF
many	TRBJ1-3	TRBV20-1	TRBD1	TGCAGTGCTAGGGGTGCGGACAGGGGATACTCTGGAAACACCATATATTTT	CSARGADRGYSGNTIYF